This T cell receptor (beta chain) appears in the sequencing data of a study of T cell repertoires in cytomegalovirus infection. Background on the study: Based on public TCR beta signatures, there were indications of CMV infection and of a matching HLA type.

On this clonotype itself: Its cognate antigen is unknown. At one end, the junction sequence differs from germline, possibly due to a read error.

Study-level results: HLA-C-restricted CMV clonotypes gave the most frequent clonotype in two of eight donors.

TCRdb re-called the reads with MiXCR, one entry per CDR3 protein. The repertoire holds fewer than 350,000 distinct CDR3 sequences, with over 7.5% as singletons. The CDR3 extends over 14 amino acids. CDR1 and CDR2 from the germline V gene are KGHSH and LQKENI. The sample taken for sequencing was PBMCs. The V call is TRBV18, the J call TRBJ2-5; 7 positions agree with TRBD2. The TCR was taken from a human donor in good health (CMV status not recorded). Some clones in this sample may be carry-over from other donors' samples. CDR3 in amino acids: CASSPALAEETHYF. The CDR3 DNA sequence: TGTGCCAGCTCACCAGCCCTAGCGGAAGAGACCCATTACTTC.